This T cell receptor (beta chain) was sequenced during a study of memory CD4+ T cells and cytomegalovirus serostatus. Broader study findings: About 40% of the roughly 160 known CMV-associated TCRbeta sequences appeared in CD4+ memory.

Per the authors' pipeline: Out-of-frame sequences were removed, leaving about 2,300,000 distinct TCRbeta sequences. Profiled with immunoSEQ multiplex PCR; TCRdb holds only in-frame clones, not every one. V and J calls and clone size follow that table, whereas D and trimming were derived from the DNA. In the table there are about 46,000 clones, approximately 78% of which are singletons. In germline, CDR1 is KGHSH, CDR2 LQKENI. The CDR3 runs 12 residues. Single viable CD3+CD4+CD8-CD45RO+ cells were sorted as the memory CD4+ T cells. Turning to this clone: Its antigen is unknown. A read error may account for a junction end that differs from germline.

Sequences were obtained from memory CD4+ T cells from blood. This clonotype originated in an adult in good health and CMV-seronegative. The chain is built from TRBV18 and TRBJ2-2; D uncertain. The CDR3 nucleotides are TGTGCCAGCTCACCATTTGGTTGGGATCTGTTTTTT. Translated, it gives CASSPFGWDLFF.